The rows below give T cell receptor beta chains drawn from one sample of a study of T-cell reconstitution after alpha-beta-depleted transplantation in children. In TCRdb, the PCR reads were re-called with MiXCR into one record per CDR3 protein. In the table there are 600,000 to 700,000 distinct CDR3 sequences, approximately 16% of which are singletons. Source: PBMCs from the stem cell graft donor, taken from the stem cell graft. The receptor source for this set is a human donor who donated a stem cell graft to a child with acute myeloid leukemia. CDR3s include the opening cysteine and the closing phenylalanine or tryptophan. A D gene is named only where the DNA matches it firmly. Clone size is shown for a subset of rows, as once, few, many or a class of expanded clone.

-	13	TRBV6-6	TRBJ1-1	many	TGTGCCAGCAGTTACCCCGGGGGGACTGAAGCTTTCTTT	CASSYPGGTEAFF
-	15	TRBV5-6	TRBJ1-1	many	TGTGCCAGCAGCTTGGGGGCGGATCGTGGCACTGAAGCTTTCTTT	CASSLGADRGTEAFF
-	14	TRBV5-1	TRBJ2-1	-	TGCGCCAGCAGCTTACTAGGGGATCACAATGAGCAGTTCTTC	CASSLLGDHNEQFF
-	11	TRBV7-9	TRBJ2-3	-	TGTGCCAGATTATGGTTGGGTACGCAGTATTTT	CARLWLGTQYF
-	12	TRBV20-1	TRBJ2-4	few	TGCAGTGCTCACGGAGGGGGGGGCATTCAGTACTTC	CSAHGGGGIQYF
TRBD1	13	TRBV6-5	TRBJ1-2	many	TGTGCCAGCCGAAGGACAGGGAACTATGGCTACACCTTC	CASRRTGNYGYTF
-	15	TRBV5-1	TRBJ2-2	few	TGCGCCAGCAGCTCTTCAGGGGTGGACACCGGGGAGCTGTTTTTT	CASSSSGVDTGELFF
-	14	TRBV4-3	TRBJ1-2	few	TGCGCCAGCAGCCAAGGGGGGGAGGGCTATGGCTACACCTTC	CASSQGGEGYGYTF
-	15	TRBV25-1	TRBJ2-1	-	TGTGCCAGCAGTGACGGTGGGCTACCCTGGGGAGAGCAGTTCTTC	CASSDGGLPWGEQFF
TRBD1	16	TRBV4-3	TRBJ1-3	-	TGCGCCAGCAGCCCAGCTGCAGGGGGCGAAGGAAACACCATATATTTT	CASSPAAGGEGNTIYF
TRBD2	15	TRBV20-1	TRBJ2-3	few	TGCAGTGCTCCCACTAGCGGGGCTAGCACAGATACGCAGTATTTT	CSAPTSGASTDTQYF
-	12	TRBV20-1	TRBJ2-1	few	TGCAGTGCCACCGGGGTATACAATGAGCAGTTCTTC	CSATGVYNEQFF
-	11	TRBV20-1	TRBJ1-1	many	TGCAGTGCTCCCCGGGCCCTGGCCGCTTTCTTT	CSAPRALAAFF
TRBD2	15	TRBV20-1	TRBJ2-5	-	TGCAGTGCTAGAGATCCAGCGGGGGGACAAGAGACCCAGTACTTC	CSARDPAGGQETQYF
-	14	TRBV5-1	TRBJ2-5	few	TGCGCCACCAAGGACGGGGGAGACCAAGAGACCCAGTACTTC	CATKDGGDQETQYF
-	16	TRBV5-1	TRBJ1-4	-	TGCGCCAGCAGCCCAAGCCTACAGGGAGCGAATGAAAAACTGTTTTTT	CASSPSLQGANEKLFF
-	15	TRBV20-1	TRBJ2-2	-	TGCAGTGCTAGAGATCCAGCAGGCCCCACCGGGGAGCTGTTTTTT	CSARDPAGPTGELFF
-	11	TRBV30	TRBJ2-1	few	TGTGCCTGGAGTGCCTCTCCTGAGCAGTTCTTC	CAWSASPEQFF
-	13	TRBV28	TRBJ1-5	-	TGTGCCAGCGCACTCCCGGGCGCAGGGCCCCAGCATTTT	CASALPGAGPQHF
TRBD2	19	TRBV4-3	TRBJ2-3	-	TGCGCCAGCAGCCAAAACTGGGCGACTAGCGTGGGGAGCACAGATACGCAGTATTTT	CASSQNWATSVGSTDTQYF
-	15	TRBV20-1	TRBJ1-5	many	TGCAGTGTCCCTTCACGGGGGGTGAGCAATCAGCCCCAGCATTTT	CSVPSRGVSNQPQHF
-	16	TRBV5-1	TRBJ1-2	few	TGCGCCAGCAGCTTGGGGAGACAGGCGATTAACTATGGCTACACCTTC	CASSLGRQAINYGYTF
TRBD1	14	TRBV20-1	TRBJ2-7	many	TGCAGTGCTAGGGTGGGACAGGGGGCCTACGAGCAGTACTTC	CSARVGQGAYEQYF
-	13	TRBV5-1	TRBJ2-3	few	TGCGCCAGCTTCTCGGATGGTCTGAATACGCAGTATTTT	CASFSDGLNTQYF
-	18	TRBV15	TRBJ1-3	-	TGTGCCACCAGCAGAGACGAAATGATAGATTTCTCTGGAAACACCATATATTTT	CATSRDEMIDFSGNTIYF
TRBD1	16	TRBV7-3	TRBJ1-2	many	TGTGCCAGCAGCCCAAGGGGAGGGGACAGGGTCTTCGGCTACACCTTC	CASSPRGGDRVFGYTF
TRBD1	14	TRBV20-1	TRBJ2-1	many	TGCAGTGCTAGAGAGGGACAGGGCTACAATGAGCAGTTCTTC	CSAREGQGYNEQFF
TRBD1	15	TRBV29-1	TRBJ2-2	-	TGCAGCGCCCCATCGAGGGACAGAGCCACCGGGGAGCTGTTTTTT	CSAPSRDRATGELFF
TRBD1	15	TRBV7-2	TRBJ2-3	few	TGTGCCAGCGCTTTAGGACAGGGGAGGGCAGATACGCAGTATTTT	CASALGQGRADTQYF